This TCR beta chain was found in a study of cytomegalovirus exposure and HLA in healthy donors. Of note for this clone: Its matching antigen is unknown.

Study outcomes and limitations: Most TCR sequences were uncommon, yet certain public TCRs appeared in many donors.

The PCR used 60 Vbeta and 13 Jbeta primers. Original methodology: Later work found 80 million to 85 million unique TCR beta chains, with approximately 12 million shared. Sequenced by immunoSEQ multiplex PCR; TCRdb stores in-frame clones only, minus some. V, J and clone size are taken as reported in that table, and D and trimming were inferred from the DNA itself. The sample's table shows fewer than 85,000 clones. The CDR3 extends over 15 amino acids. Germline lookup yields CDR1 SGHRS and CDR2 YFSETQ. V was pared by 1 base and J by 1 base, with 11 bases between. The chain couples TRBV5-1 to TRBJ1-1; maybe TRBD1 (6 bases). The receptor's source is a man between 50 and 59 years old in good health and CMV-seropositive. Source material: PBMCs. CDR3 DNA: TGCGCCAGCAGCTTGTTAGGGGGACCGAACACTGAAGCTTTCTTT. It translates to CASSLLGGPNTEAFF.